In this sample, the clone carrying this T cell receptor (beta chain) turned up many times. This CDR3 region has 17 residues. The V gene end was trimmed by 2 bases and the J gene end by 8 bases; junction bases not matched to a gene: 13. Germline V lookup: CDR1 MGHRA, CDR2 YSYEKL. This entry is derived from a study of early T cells in non-severe SARS-CoV-2 infection. Each CDR3 protein gets one entry after TCRdb re-called the 5' RACE reads with MiXCR. Of tens of thousands of distinct CDR3 sequences in the sample, around 10% are singletons; the top ten hold approximately 4%. The sample here was whole blood, taken at baseline. The origin of this receptor is an adult who was a healthcare worker with PCR-confirmed SARS-CoV-2 infection or an uninfected control (not recorded which). The gene calls are TRBV4-1 and TRBJ2-1; TRBD2 matches 9 bases. Here the CDR3 DNA reads TGCGCCAGCAGCCAACGGCCTAGGCGGGAGGGAGGGGATGAGCAGTTCTTC. The encoded protein is CASSQRPRREGGDEQFF.